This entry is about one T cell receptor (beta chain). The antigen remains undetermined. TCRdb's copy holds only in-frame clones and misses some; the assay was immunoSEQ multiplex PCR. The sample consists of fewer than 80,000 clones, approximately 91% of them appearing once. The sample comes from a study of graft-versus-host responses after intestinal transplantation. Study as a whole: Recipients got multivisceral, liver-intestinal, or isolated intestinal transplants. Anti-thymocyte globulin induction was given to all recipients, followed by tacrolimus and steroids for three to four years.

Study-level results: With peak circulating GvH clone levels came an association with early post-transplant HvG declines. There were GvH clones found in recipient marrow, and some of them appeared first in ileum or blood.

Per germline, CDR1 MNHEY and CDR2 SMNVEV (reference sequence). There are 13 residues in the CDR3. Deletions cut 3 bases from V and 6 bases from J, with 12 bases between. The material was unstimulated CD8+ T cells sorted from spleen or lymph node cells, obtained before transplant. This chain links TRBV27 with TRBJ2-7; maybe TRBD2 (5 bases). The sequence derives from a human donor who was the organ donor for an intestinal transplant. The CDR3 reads CASSLSSVLEQYF. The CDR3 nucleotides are TGTGCCAGCAGTTTGAGTAGCGTACTCGAGCAGTACTTC.